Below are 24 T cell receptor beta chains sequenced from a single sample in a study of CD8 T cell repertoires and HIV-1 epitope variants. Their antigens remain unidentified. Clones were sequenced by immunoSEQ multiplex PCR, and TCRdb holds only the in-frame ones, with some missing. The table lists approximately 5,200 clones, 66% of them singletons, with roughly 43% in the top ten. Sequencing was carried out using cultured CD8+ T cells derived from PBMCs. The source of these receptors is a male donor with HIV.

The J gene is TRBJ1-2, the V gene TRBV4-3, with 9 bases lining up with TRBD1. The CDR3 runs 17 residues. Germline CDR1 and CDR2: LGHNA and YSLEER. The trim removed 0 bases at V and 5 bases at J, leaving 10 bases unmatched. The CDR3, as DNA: TGCGCCAGCAGCCAAGATTGGGGAAACAGGGGGCAATATGGCTACACCTTC. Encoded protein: CASSQDWGNRGQYGYTF.

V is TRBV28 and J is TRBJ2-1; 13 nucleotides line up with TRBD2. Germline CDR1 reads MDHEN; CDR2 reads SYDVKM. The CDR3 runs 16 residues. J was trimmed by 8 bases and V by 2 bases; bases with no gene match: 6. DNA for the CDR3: TGTGCCAGCAGTTTAGACAGGACTAGCGGGAGTTATGAGCAGTTCTTC. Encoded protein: CASSLDRTSGSYEQFF.

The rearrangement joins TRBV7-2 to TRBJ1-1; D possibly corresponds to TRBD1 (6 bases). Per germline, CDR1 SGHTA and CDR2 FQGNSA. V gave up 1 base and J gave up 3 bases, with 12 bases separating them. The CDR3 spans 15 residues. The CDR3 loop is CASSLDATGYTEAFF. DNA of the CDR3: TGTGCCAGCAGCTTAGACGCAACAGGGTACACTGAAGCTTTCTTT.

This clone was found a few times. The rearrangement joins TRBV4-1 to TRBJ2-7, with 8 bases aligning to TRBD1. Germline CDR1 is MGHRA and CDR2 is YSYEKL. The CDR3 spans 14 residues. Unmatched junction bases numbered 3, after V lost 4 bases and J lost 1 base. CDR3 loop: CASSLGTGSYEQYF. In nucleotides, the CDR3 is TGCGCCAGCAGCCTGGGGACAGGTTCCTACGAGCAGTACTTC.

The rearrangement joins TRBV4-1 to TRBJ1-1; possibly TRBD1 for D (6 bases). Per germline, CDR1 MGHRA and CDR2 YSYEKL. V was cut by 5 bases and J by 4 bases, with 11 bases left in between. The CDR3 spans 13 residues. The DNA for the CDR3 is TGCGCCAGCAGCTCGAGGGGGGGCACTGAAGCTTTCTTT. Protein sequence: CASSSRGGTEAFF.

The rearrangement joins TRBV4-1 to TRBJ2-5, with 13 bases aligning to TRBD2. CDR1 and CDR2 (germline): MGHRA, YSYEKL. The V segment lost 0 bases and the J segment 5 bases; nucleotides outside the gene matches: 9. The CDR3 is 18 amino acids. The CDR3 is CASSQERRLAGGGETQYF. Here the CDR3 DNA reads TGCGCCAGCAGCCAAGAGAGGAGACTAGCGGGGGGCGGGGAGACCCAGTACTTC.

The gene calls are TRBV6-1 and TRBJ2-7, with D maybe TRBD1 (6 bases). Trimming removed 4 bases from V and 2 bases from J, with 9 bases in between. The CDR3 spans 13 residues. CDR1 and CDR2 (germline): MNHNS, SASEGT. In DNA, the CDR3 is TGTGCCAGCAGTGCAAGGGGGACCTACGAGCAGTACTTC. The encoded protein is CASSARGTYEQYF.

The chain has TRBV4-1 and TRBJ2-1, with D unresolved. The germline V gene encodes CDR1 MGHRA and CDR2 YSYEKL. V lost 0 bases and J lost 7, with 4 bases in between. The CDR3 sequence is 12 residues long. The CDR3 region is CASSQDQNEQFF. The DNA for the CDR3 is TGCGCCAGCAGCCAAGATCAGAATGAGCAGTTCTTC.

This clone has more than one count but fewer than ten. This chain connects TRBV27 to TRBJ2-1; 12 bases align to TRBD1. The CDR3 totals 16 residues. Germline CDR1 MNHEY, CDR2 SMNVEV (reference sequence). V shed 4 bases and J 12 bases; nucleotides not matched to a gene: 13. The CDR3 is CASSSPGTGGPTGQFF. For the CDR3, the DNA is TGTGCCAGCAGTTCCCCCGGGACAGGGGGCCCTACGGGGCAGTTCTTC.

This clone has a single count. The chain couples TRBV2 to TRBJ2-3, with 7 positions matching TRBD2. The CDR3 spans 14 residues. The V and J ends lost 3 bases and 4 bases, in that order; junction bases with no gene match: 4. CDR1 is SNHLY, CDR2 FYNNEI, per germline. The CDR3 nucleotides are TGTGCCAGCAGTGAGGCGGGAGCCCCAGATACGCAGTATTTT. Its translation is CASSEAGAPDTQYF.

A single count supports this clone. The CDR3 loop is CSVEVPGQTYEQYF. DNA for the CDR3: TGCAGCGTTGAAGTCCCAGGCCAGACCTACGAGCAGTACTTC. This chain connects TRBV29-1 to TRBJ2-7; no reliable D call. V lost 1 base to trimming and J lost 2 bases, with 12 bases between them. This CDR3 contains 14 residues. Per the germline V gene, CDR1 is SQVTM and CDR2 is ANQGSEA.

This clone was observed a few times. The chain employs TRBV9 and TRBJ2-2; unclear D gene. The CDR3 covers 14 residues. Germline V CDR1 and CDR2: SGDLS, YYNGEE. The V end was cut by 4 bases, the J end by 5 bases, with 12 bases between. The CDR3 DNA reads TGTGCCAGCAGCTCTCGTGTGCAGACCGGGGAGCTGTTTTTT. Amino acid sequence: CASSSRVQTGELFF.

CDR3: CASRDREPLEQYF. For the CDR3, the DNA is TGTGCCAGCAGGGACAGGGAGCCCTTAGAGCAGTACTTC. The genes are TRBV6-1 and TRBJ2-5, with 8 bases lining up with TRBD1. Per germline, CDR1 MNHNS and CDR2 SASEGT. CDR3 size: 13 residues. V lost 6 bases and J lost 11; bases outside the gene matches: 11.

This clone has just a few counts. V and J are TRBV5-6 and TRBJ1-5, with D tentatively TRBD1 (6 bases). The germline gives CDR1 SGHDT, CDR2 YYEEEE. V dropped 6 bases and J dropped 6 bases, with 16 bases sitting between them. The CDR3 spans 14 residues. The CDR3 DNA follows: TGTGCCAGCACCAGCGGGGGGGCGGGTCAGCCCCAGCATTTT. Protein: CASTSGGAGQPQHF.

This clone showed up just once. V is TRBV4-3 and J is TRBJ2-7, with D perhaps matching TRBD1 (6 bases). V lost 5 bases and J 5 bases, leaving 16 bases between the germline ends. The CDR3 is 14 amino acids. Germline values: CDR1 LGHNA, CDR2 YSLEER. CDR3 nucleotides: TGCGCCAGCAGCTCGACTACAGGGTCCGACGAGCAGTACTTC. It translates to CASSSTTGSDEQYF.

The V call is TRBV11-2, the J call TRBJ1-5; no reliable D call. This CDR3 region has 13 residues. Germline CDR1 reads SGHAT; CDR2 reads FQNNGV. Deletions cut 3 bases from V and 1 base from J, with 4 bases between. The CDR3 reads CASSFESNQPQHF. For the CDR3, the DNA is TGTGCCAGCAGCTTTGAGAGCAATCAGCCCCAGCATTTT.

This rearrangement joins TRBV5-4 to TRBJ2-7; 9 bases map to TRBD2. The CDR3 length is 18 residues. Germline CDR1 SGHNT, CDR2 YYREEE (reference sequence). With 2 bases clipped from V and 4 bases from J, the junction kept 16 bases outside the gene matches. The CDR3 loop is CASSFSPLGLAGFYEQYF. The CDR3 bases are TGTGCCAGCAGCTTTTCTCCCTTGGGCCTAGCGGGATTTTACGAGCAGTACTTC.

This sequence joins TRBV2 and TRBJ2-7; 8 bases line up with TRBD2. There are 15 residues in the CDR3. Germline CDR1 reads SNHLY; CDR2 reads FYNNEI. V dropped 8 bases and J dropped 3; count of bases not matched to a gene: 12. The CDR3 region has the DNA TGTGCCAGCCCGGGGGGGGACGAGGGCCGCTACGAGCAGTACTTC. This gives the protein CASPGGDEGRYEQYF.

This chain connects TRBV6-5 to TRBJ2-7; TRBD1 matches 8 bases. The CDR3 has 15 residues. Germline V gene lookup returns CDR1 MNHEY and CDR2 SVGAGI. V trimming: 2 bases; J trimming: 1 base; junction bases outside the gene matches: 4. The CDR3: CASSYRGTGSYEQYF. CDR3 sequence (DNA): TGTGCCAGCAGTTACCGGGGGACAGGATCCTACGAGCAGTACTTC.

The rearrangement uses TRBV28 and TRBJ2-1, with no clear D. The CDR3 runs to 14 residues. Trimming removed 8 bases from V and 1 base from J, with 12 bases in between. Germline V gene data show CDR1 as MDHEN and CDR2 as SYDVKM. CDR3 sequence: CASGLTQSYNEQFF. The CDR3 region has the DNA TGTGCCAGCGGATTAACACAATCCTACAATGAGCAGTTCTTC.

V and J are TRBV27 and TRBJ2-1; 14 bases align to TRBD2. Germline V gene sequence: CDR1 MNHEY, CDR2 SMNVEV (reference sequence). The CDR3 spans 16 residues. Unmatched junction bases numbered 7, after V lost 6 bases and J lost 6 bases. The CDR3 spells CASRGTSGRIGNEQFF. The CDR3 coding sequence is TGTGCCAGCAGGGGGACTAGCGGGAGAATCGGCAATGAGCAGTTCTTC.

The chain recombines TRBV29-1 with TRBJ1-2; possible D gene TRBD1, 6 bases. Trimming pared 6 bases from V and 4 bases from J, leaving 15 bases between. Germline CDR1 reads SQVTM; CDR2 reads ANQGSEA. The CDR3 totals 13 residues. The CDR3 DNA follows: TGCAGCGTCGATCCTACGGGGGCCTATGGCTACACCTTC. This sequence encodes CSVDPTGAYGYTF. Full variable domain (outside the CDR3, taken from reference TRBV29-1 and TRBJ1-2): SAVISQKPSRDICQRGTSLTIQCQVDSQVTMMFWYRQQPGQSLTLIATANQGSEATYESGFVIDKFPISRPNLTFSTLTVSNMSPEDSSIYLCSVDPTGAYGYTFGSGTRLTVV.

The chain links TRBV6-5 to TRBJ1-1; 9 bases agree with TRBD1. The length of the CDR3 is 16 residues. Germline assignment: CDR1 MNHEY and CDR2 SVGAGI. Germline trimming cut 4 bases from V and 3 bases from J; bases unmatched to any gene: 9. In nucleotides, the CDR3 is TGTGCCAGCAGTTTGGGACAGGGAAGTTTCGACACTGAAGCTTTCTTT. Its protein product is CASSLGQGSFDTEAFF.

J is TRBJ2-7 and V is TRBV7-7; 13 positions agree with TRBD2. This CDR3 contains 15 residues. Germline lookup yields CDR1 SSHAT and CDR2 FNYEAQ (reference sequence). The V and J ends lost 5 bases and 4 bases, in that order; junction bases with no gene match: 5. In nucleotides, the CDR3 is TGTGCCAGCAGCCCGGGACTAGCGGGGACGTACGAGCAGTACTTC. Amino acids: CASSPGLAGTYEQYF.